Listed below are T cell receptor beta chains from one sample, sequenced in a study of a mutant IDH1 vaccine in newly diagnosed glioma. Assay: immunoSEQ multiplex PCR; the TCRdb copy retains only in-frame clones and omits some. The sample carries about 56,000 clones, approximately 87% recorded once. For these TCRs, the target antigens are not known. The sample consisted of PBMCs, taken from a glioma patient whose treatment included an IDH1 peptide vaccine. These receptors were taken from a man aged 35-49 years with glioma. Both conserved end residues are part of each CDR3. The D gene is left open where the match is weak. Not every row has a clone size; where given, it reads once, few, many or a size class.

V gene	J gene	clone size	D gene	CDR3 DNA	CDR3 protein
TRBV18	TRBJ1-1	.	.	TGTGCCAGCTCACCACAGGGGTCCACTGAAGCTTTCTTT	CASSPQGSTEAFF
TRBV7-2	TRBJ2-4	.	.	TGTGCCAGCAGCCAAAATAGCCAAAACATTCAGTACTTC	CASSQNSQNIQYF
TRBV7-3	TRBJ2-7	.	.	TGTGCCAGCAGCTTAAGGTTCAACTACGAGCAGTACTTC	CASSLRFNYEQYF
TRBV7-9	TRBJ2-1	.	.	TGTGCCAGCAGCTTATTGAATGAGCAGTTCTTC	CASSLLNEQFF
TRBV5-4	TRBJ1-1	.	TRBD1	TGTGCCAGCAGCTTGGGGACAGGGTGGTTGAACACTGAAGCTTTCTTT	CASSLGTGWLNTEAFF
TRBV5-5	TRBJ2-7	.	.	TGTGCCAGCAGCTTGTACGTCAGGGGCTCTCCCTACGAGCAGTACTTC	CASSLYVRGSPYEQYF
TRBV6-5	TRBJ2-6	.	.	TGTGCCAGCAGTACTCGGGGAACTGGGGCCAACGTCCTGACTTTC	CASSTRGTGANVLTF
TRBV5-1	TRBJ2-3	.	.	TGCGCCAGCAACTACGCGGCCGCGGGTTCTGATACGCAGTATTTT	CASNYAAAGSDTQYF
TRBV5-4	TRBJ1-2	.	.	TGTGCCAGCAGCTTGGACAGAGCTAACTATGGCTACACCTTC	CASSLDRANYGYTF
TRBV5-1	TRBJ2-7	.	.	TGCGCCAGCAGCCCGGTGGGGGTTGCCGAGCAGTACTTC	CASSPVGVAEQYF
TRBV19	TRBJ1-5	.	.	TGTGCCAGTAGTCGACAGGGCAATCAGCCCCAGCATTTT	CASSRQGNQPQHF
TRBV7-8	TRBJ1-2	.	.	TGTGCGGTTGGAAACTATGGCTACACCTTC	CAVGNYGYTF
TRBV18	TRBJ2-4	few	TRBD1	TGTGCCAGCTCCCCGACAGGGGGCAAAAACATTCAGTACTTC	CASSPTGGKNIQYF
TRBV18	TRBJ2-7	.	TRBD2	TGTGCCAGCTCACCGAGACTAGCGGGAGAGAACGAGCAGTACTTC	CASSPRLAGENEQYF
TRBV4-2	TRBJ1-5	.	TRBD1	TGTGCCAGCAGCCAGGAGACAGGGGGCGGTCAGCCCCAGCATTTT	CASSQETGGGQPQHF
TRBV2	TRBJ1-5	once	TRBD1	TGTGCCACCAGGGGGGACAATCTCAATCAGCCCCAGCATTTT	CATRGDNLNQPQHF
TRBV6-5	TRBJ2-3	.	TRBD2	TGTGCCAGCAGTTACGGGCGGGAGGCTAGGGATACGCAGTATTTT	CASSYGREARDTQYF
TRBV10-3	TRBJ1-2	.	TRBD1	TGTGCCACCCGGGACAGACTACACTATGGCTACACCTTC	CATRDRLHYGYTF
TRBV2	TRBJ2-1	.	TRBD2	TGTGCCAGCAGTGACCCCACTAGCGGGAGTAATGAGCAGTTCTTC	CASSDPTSGSNEQFF
TRBV10-3	TRBJ2-7	few	.	TGTGCCATCAGTGAGTCCGAGCTAGAGGACGAGCAGTACTTC	CAISESELEDEQYF
TRBV7-2	TRBJ2-1	.	TRBD2	TGTGCCAGCAGCTCGGGACTAGTTTCGAATGAGCAGTTCTTC	CASSSGLVSNEQFF
TRBV5-1	TRBJ2-2	.	TRBD1	TGCGCCAGCAGCGACGGACAGGGGATCGGGGAGCTGTTTTTT	CASSDGQGIGELFF
TRBV27	TRBJ2-7	.	TRBD1	TGTGCCAGCAGTTATCTACAGGGGGCGTTCTACGAGCAGTACTTC	CASSYLQGAFYEQYF
TRBV6-6	TRBJ2-7	few	.	TGTGCCAGCAGCTTACTCGGGGCAGGGCGCTACGAGCAGTACTTC	CASSLLGAGRYEQYF
TRBV7-9	TRBJ2-1	.	.	TGTGCCAGCAGCTCGGGACTTCTTAGTGAGCAGTTCTTC	CASSSGLLSEQFF
TRBV5-1	TRBJ1-1	.	.	TGCGCCAGCAGCCTGGCAGGAGGTGGGGCTTTTCCCGAAGCTTTCTTT	CASSLAGGGAFPEAFF